This TCR beta chain was profiled in a study of shared T cell receptors in the human thymus (dated by TCRdb to the early 2020s). The study in broad terms: The study examined how the human thymus generates shared, self-reactive T-cell receptor alpha chains.

Library creation used the immunoSEQ multiplex PCR assay. TCRdb took over this immuneACCESS table, retaining in-frame rearrangements with V and J assigned. Such tables are incomplete; in checked studies, under half of the missing clones stem from an unresolved V gene, and the remainder is unexplained. The sample table lists just under 550,000 clones, approximately 78% of them with a count of one. The top ten hold 0.013% of the sample. As encoded in the germline V gene, CDR1 is MNHEY while CDR2 is SVGAGI. Unmatched junction bases come to 8, with V trimmed by 7 bases and J by 9 bases. There are 15 amino acids in the CDR3, from cysteine to phenylalanine inclusive. Of all the DNA, just the CDR3 is kept, 45 bases in frame from base 1. On this clone itself: Its antigen is unknown. No clone much larger than this one lies a single base away; base qualities are absent.

This sample also appeared in a second study, on human thymus T cells. According to the second study: Immunologically healthy infants undergoing open corrective cardiac surgery for congenital heart defects in Finland were used as donors. Thymus tissue was collected as surgical resects that were removed during corrective cardiac surgery. Usage of V and J gene segments appeared to be biased in both the thymic and the peripheral blood repertoires. Highly overlapping thymic TCR repertoires among unrelated individuals were reported in the related research. The study used 7 or 8 infant thymus samples plus four related peripheral blood samples to characterize TCR alpha and beta repertoires. The cohort included more than 5 male and a couple of female infants, with donor ages spanning 7 to 244 days. Thymocytes were freed from the tissue by mechanical means and kept at -70 degrees C as pellets of roughly 8.5-31 million cells. A QIAsymphony instrument was used to extract genomic DNA from frozen cell pellets. The immunoSEQ multiplex PCR assay was used to amplify the TCRB and TCRAD loci from a standardized quantity of quality-controlled genomic DNA. Amplicons spanned the V(D)J region at a length sufficient to cover the CDR3 and identify V and J genes. Amplicon sequencing was performed on an Illumina platform through the commercial immunoSEQ service. Corrections for primer bias and sequencing errors followed previously described methods, while TCRAD and TCRB definitions were based on the IMGT database. Repertoires were analysed with immunoSEQ Analyzer 3.0 and VDJTools, covering basic statistics, V/J segment usage, diversity estimates, rarefaction and pairwise overlap. To estimate diversity, the Chao1, ChaoE, Efron-Thisted, Shannon and inverse Simpson indices were applied, and diversity was also estimated on datasets down-sampled to the smallest sample. For repertoire overlap, CDR3 nucleotide sequence, V gene and J gene had to match strictly, and clustering was done by Jaccard-based multidimensional scaling. On average, thymus samples gave 750,000 to 950,000 unique TCRB clonotypes, whereas blood samples gave roughly 84,000.

Material for sequencing was thymocytes. The receptor's source is a boy under two years old with a congenital heart defect. Donor details come from another sample of the same person, matched by shared clones. The chain is encoded by TRBV6-5 joined to TRBJ2-1; TRBD2 fits 14 bases in the junction. DNA sequence: TGTGCCAGCAAACCGGGACTAGCGGGAGAGGGTGAGCAGTTCTTC. Translated, it reads CASKPGLAGEGEQFF.